These 13 T cell receptor beta chains came from one sample sequenced in a study of blood T cell repertoires in COVID-19. This table comes from immunoSEQ multiplex PCR, and its TCRdb copy is limited to in-frame clones, with some not included. The table shows fewer than 200,000 clones, with around 89% occurring only once. The sample comprised peripheral blood. The receptors stem from a man in his forties or fifties with active or convalescent COVID-19.

The chain is built from TRBV7-9 and TRBJ2-1; TRBD1 aligns across 9 bases. Germline-derived CDR1 and CDR2 are SEHNR and FQNEAQ (reference sequence). The CDR3 extends over 15 amino acids. V was pared by 3 bases and J by 4 bases, with 4 bases of the junction left unmatched. For the CDR3, the DNA is TGTGCCAGCAGCTTGACAGGGGGACTTTACAATGAGCAGTTCTTC. Protein sequence: CASSLTGGLYNEQFF.

This clone was seen only once. The genes are TRBV28 and TRBJ1-2; 7 nucleotides agree with TRBD1. CDR3 length: 15 residues. Trimming cost V 1 base and J 8 bases; bases outside gene matches: 10. Germline V gene sequence: CDR1 MDHEN, CDR2 SYDVKM. In DNA form, the CDR3 reads TGTGCCAGCAGTTTATCTACCACAGGGGCGTTAGGCTACACCTTC. The encoded protein is CASSLSTTGALGYTF.

J is TRBJ2-7 and V is TRBV28; TRBD1 agrees at 9 bases. The J segment lost 6 bases and the V segment lost 8 bases, leaving 11 bases of the junction unmatched. The CDR3 is made up of 14 amino acids. The germline V gene encodes CDR1 MDHEN and CDR2 SYDVKM. The CDR3 DNA follows: TGTGCCAGCGGGGAACTACAGGGGGCTGTCGAGCAGTACTTC. Protein: CASGELQGAVEQYF.

V is TRBV7-2 and J is TRBJ2-3; D is possibly TRBD1 (6 bases). V lost 2 bases, J lost 1 base, and 13 bases lay in between. Per the germline V gene, CDR1 is SGHTA and CDR2 is FQGNSA. The CDR3 totals 16 residues. The CDR3 sequence: CASSLRSGTRTDTQYF. DNA of the CDR3: TGTGCCAGCAGCTTAAGGTCAGGGACACGCACAGATACGCAGTATTTT.

DNA for the CDR3: TGTGCCAGCAGCCCACAGCCCCACCTAGCCAAAAACATTCAGTACTTC. It is translated as CASSPQPHLAKNIQYF. The J gene is TRBJ2-4, the V gene TRBV3-1 (or the pseudogene TRBV3-2), with D unresolved. The ends were cut back, 4 bases at V and 0 bases at J, with 13 bases in the middle. Per the germline V gene, CDR1 is LGHDT and CDR2 is YNNKEL (reference sequence). The length of the CDR3 is 16 residues.

The V call is TRBV27, the J call TRBJ1-5; maybe TRBD1 (6 bases). V lost 7 bases, J lost 6 bases, and 19 bases lay in between. Germline V gene sequence: CDR1 MNHEY, CDR2 SMNVEV (reference sequence). The CDR3 has 15 amino acids. DNA for the CDR3: TGTGCCAGCACCCTCAGGGGACCGGGCTCTCAGCCCCAGCATTTT. Amino acids: CASTLRGPGSQPQHF.

This clone has just one count. The chain joins TRBV5-1 to TRBJ1-4; 7 nucleotides align to TRBD1. Germline CDR1 and CDR2: SGHRS and YFSETQ. V lost 4 bases and J lost 8; bases outside the gene matches: 2. The CDR3 has 12 residues. The CDR3 here is CASSATGEKLFF. CDR3 coding DNA: TGCGCCAGCAGCGCGACAGGGGAAAAACTGTTTTTT. Based on the CDR3 plus reference TRBV5-1 and TRBJ1-4, the full variable domain is KAGVTQTPRYLIKTRGQQVTLSCSPISGHRSVSWYQQTPGQGLQFLFEYFSETQRNKGNFPGRFSGRQFSNSRSEMNVSTLELGDSALYLCASSATGEKLFFGSGTQLSVL.

The rearrangement links TRBV28 to TRBJ1-2; the match to TRBD1 covers 7 bases. This CDR3 is built from 12 residues. Trimming took 6 bases from V and 7 from J; bases not matched to a gene: 5. Germline assignment: CDR1 MDHEN and CDR2 SYDVKM. The CDR3 sequence: CASSQTGTGYTF. CDR3 DNA sequence: TGTGCCAGCAGCCAGACAGGGACTGGCTACACCTTC.

The chain joins TRBV5-1 to TRBJ2-3; possibly TRBD2 for D (6 bases). The CDR3 runs 15 residues. V was cut by 4 bases and J by 5 bases, with 17 bases left in between. Germline lookup yields CDR1 SGHRS and CDR2 YFSETQ. Here the CDR3 DNA reads TGCGCCAGCAGCAGTACTAGCTTCGGTATAGATACGCAGTATTTT. Protein product: CASSSTSFGIDTQYF.

A note on this clone: This same CDR3 is encoded by further DNA sequences in the sample. This chain connects TRBV5-8 to TRBJ1-5; 9 bases map to TRBD1. The V segment lost 3 bases and the J segment 4 bases; nucleotides outside the gene matches: 2. Germline CDR1 reads SGHTS; CDR2 reads YDEGEE. The CDR3 sequence is 14 residues long. Written as DNA, the CDR3 is TGTGCCAGCAGCTCGGGACAGGGAAATCAGCCCCAGCATTTT. Translated, it gives CASSSGQGNQPQHF.

The V and J genes are TRBV5-8 and TRBJ2-2; tentatively, D is TRBD2 (6 bases). Per the germline V gene, CDR1 is SGHTS and CDR2 is YDEGEE. V gave up 4 bases and J gave up 1 base, with 17 bases separating them. This CDR3 is built from 17 residues. The DNA for the CDR3 is TGTGCCAGCAGCCTAGCTCCCCTAGCGCTGAACACCGGGGAGCTGTTTTTT. This codes for CASSLAPLALNTGELFF.

The count of this clone is one. The V call is TRBV1, the J call TRBJ1-2; the tabulated D call, TRBD1, remains unverified against the DNA. TRBV1 is flagged as a pseudogene. The CDR3 is 16 residues long. CDR3 sequence: CTSSQGWDRGHYGYTF. CDR3 sequence (DNA): TGCACCAGCAGCCAGGGGTGGGACAGGGGGCATTATGGCTACACCTTC.

The chain links TRBV6-4 to TRBJ2-1; 8 nucleotides line up with TRBD1. Germline V gene data show CDR1 as MRHNA and CDR2 as SNTAGT. The CDR3 is made up of 14 amino acids. V was pared by 5 bases and J by 9 bases, with 9 bases of the junction left unmatched. The CDR3 sequence: CASSPDRALGEQFF. The CDR3 DNA reads TGTGCCAGCAGTCCGGACAGGGCTCTCGGTGAGCAGTTCTTC.